The 30 T cell receptor beta chains below come from one sample, sequenced in a study of T cells in Graves' hyperthyroidism and ophthalmopathy. Amplification yielded TCR beta CDR3 regions, with RNA transcripts as the source. Researchers ran a first-round RT-PCR on the TCR CDR3 using the HTBI primer set. TCRdb used MiXCR to reprocess the multiplex PCR reads, holding one entry per CDR3 protein. In the table there are fewer than 350,000 distinct CDR3 sequences, roughly an eighth of which are singletons. Sequenced material: blood. These TCRs come from a woman aged 40 to 50 with Graves' hyperthyroidism.

In this sample, this clonotype turned up many times. This chain links TRBV28 with TRBJ1-5, with 10 bases that match TRBD1. Germline CDR1 and CDR2: MDHEN and SYDVKM. This CDR3 region has 15 residues. V lost 10 bases, J lost 3 bases, and 9 bases stayed unmatched. The CDR3 is CATGLGQGNNQPQHF. DNA of the CDR3: TGTGCCACCGGTCTGGGACAGGGGAACAATCAGCCCCAGCATTTT.

This clonotype turned up a few times. V usage is TRBV2 and J usage is TRBJ2-2; no firm D call. This CDR3 has 13 amino acids. Trimming took 1 base from V and 7 from J, leaving 7 bases between them. Germline CDR1 and CDR2: SNHLY and FYNNEI. The CDR3 nucleotides are TGTGCCAGCAGTGAAGGGGCTGGCGGGGAGCTGTTTTTT. Its translation: CASSEGAGGELFF.

The chain has TRBV18 and TRBJ1-4, with a weak D call TRBD1 (5 bases). The CDR3 contains 13 residues. The germline gives CDR1 KGHSH, CDR2 LQKENI. Deletions cut 5 bases from V and 4 bases from J, with 8 bases between. The CDR3 DNA sequence: TGTGCCAGCTCAACACAGGTTAATGAAAAACTGTTTTTT. Translation gives CASSTQVNEKLFF.

This clonotype was detected many times. The chain uses TRBV5-6 and TRBJ1-1, with a tentative D call TRBD1 (5 bases). The CDR3 sequence is 13 residues long. CDR1 is SGHDT, CDR2 YYEEEE, per germline. Trimming left V 3 bases short and J 6 bases short, with 12 bases between. The CDR3 sequence is CASSSGSGPEAFF. As DNA, the CDR3 is TGTGCCAGCAGCTCGGGGTCGGGGCCTGAAGCTTTCTTT.

This clonotype was seen repeatedly, ten times or more. This sequence joins TRBV2 and TRBJ2-1, with 15 positions matching TRBD2. This CDR3 is 16 amino acids long. V lost 6 bases, J lost 4 bases, and 4 bases stayed unmatched. The germline gives CDR1 SNHLY, CDR2 FYNNEI. The CDR3 here is CASRAGTSGGYNEQFF. The CDR3 coding sequence is TGTGCCAGCAGGGCAGGGACTAGCGGGGGGTACAATGAGCAGTTCTTC.

This clonotype was observed many times. The rearrangement uses TRBV5-1 and TRBJ1-2; D not resolved. The V gene lost 4 bases and the J gene lost 4 bases, with 11 bases spanning the gap. Germline values: CDR1 SGHRS, CDR2 YFSETQ. The CDR3 has 13 residues. DNA of the CDR3: TGCGCCAGCAGCGCCGAAGGTGGCTATGGCTACACCTTC. This translates into CASSAEGGYGYTF.

This clonotype was seen a handful of times. This sequence joins TRBV12-3 or TRBV12-4 and TRBJ2-2; D might be TRBD1 or TRBD2, each matching 5 bases. CDR3 length: 13 amino acids. V was cut by 7 bases and J by 3 bases, with 9 bases left in between. CDR3 in DNA: TGTGCCAGCACTCGAGGGGACACCGGGGAGCTGTTTTTT. This codes for CASTRGDTGELFF.

This chain uses TRBV7-6 with TRBJ1-1, with D unclear. V lost 4 bases and J lost 5, with 14 bases in between. The CDR3 totals 14 residues. Per germline, CDR1 SGHVS and CDR2 FNYEAQ. In DNA form, the CDR3 reads TGTGCCAGCAGCTCCCGGGTCCCGGGGACTGAAGCTTTCTTT. This translates into CASSSRVPGTEAFF.

As for this clonotype: Lacking the conserved final phenylalanine or tryptophan, this CDR3 likely reflects a read error. The CDR3 nucleotides are TGTGCCAGCAAAAACAGGGAGAACATGAACACTGAAGCTTTCCTT. Its protein product is CASKNRENMNTEAFL. V is TRBV12-3 or TRBV12-4 and J is TRBJ1-1, with D tentatively TRBD1 (6 bases). This CDR3 has 15 residues. Trimming stripped 7 bases from V and 0 bases from J, with 15 bases between.

This clonotype was seen only a few times. The CDR3 loop reads CASSPRGTAATNEKLFF. For the CDR3, the DNA is TGTGCCAGCAGCCCTAGGGGGACAGCAGCAACTAATGAAAAACTGTTTTTT. The gene calls are TRBV7-9 and TRBJ1-4; 7 nucleotides agree with TRBD1. V was clipped by 5 bases and J by 0 bases; unmatched bases: 9. This CDR3 is built from 17 residues. Germline V lookup: CDR1 SEHNR, CDR2 FQNEAQ (reference sequence).

The chain combines TRBV30 with TRBJ2-7, with 7 positions matching TRBD2. V gave up 3 bases and J gave up 5 bases; unmatched junction bases: 7. This CDR3 comprises 13 residues. CDR1 and CDR2 from the germline V gene are GTSNPN and SVGIG (reference sequence). This chain's CDR3 is CAWSAVGGNEQYF. DNA for the CDR3: TGTGCCTGGAGCGCGGTCGGGGGGAACGAGCAGTACTTC.

This clonotype was observed many times. A junction end diverges from the germline sequence, so it may reflect a read error. Written as DNA, the CDR3 is TGTGCCAGCAGCTTAAGGGGGACGATTGAAGAGATCCAGTACTTC. Its protein is CASSLRGTIEEIQYF. The V gene is TRBV7-9, the J gene TRBJ2-5, with D perhaps matching TRBD1 (6 bases). This CDR3 contains 15 residues. Germline-derived CDR1 and CDR2 are SEHNR and FQNEAQ (reference sequence).

The table lists this clonotype with many counts. This chain uses TRBV10-3 with TRBJ2-1, with D perhaps assigned TRBD1 or TRBD2 (5 bases each). Per the germline V gene, CDR1 is ENHRY and CDR2 is SYGVKD. The CDR3 contains 15 residues. V lost 6 bases and J 6 bases, leaving 18 bases between the germline ends. CDR3 protein: CAIRAGAPLANEQFF. CDR3 coding DNA: TGTGCCATCAGGGCCGGGGCCCCCCTAGCCAATGAGCAGTTCTTC.

This sequence joins TRBV20-1 and TRBJ2-1; 8 bases line up with TRBD2. V dropped 5 bases and J dropped 7; count of bases not matched to a gene: 7. The germline CDR1 and CDR2 sequences are DFQATT and SNEGSKA (reference sequence). There are 13 residues in the CDR3. CDR3 protein: CSAGLAGLNEQFF. In nucleotides, the CDR3 is TGCAGTGCTGGGTTAGCGGGATTAAATGAGCAGTTCTTC.

V and J are TRBV27 and TRBJ1-6; a possible D gene is TRBD1 (6 bases). Trimming took 5 bases from V and 5 from J, leaving 16 bases between them. The CDR3 has 16 amino acids. The germline CDR1 and CDR2 sequences are MNHEY and SMNVEV (reference sequence). CDR3 region: CASSPIGGGDNSPLHF. The CDR3 DNA reads as TGTGCCAGCAGTCCCATAGGCGGGGGCGATAATTCACCCCTCCACTTT.

This clonotype was seen ten or more times. This sequence joins TRBV7-9 and TRBJ2-5; unclear D gene. The CDR3 covers 13 residues. Trimming took off 2 bases at V and 4 bases at J, with 8 bases between the two ends. CDR1 is SEHNR, CDR2 FQNEAQ, per germline (reference sequence). CDR3 protein: CASSLWVGETQYF. DNA of the CDR3: TGTGCCAGCAGCTTATGGGTTGGAGAGACCCAGTACTTC.

This clonotype was detected ten times or more. The chain uses TRBV6-1 and TRBJ2-3; 9 bases agree with TRBD2. This CDR3 spans 15 amino acids. Losses at the gene ends were 3 bases for V and 3 bases for J; bases not matched to a gene: 4. Germline V gene data show CDR1 as MNHNS and CDR2 as SASEGT. Here the CDR3 reads CASSDGLARTDTQYF. The CDR3 nucleotides are TGTGCCAGCAGTGACGGACTAGCGAGGACAGATACGCAGTATTTT.

This clonotype was found many times. The chain uses TRBV18 and TRBJ1-2; D is perhaps TRBD1 (5 bases). Trimming pared 2 bases from V and 6 bases from J, leaving 10 bases between. CDR1 is KGHSH and CDR2 is LQKENI in the germline V gene. The CDR3 covers 13 residues. The CDR3 loop reads CASSPVREDGYTF. CDR3 nucleotide sequence: TGTGCCAGCTCACCAGTCAGGGAGGATGGCTACACCTTC.

In its sample, this clonotype was seen a few times. J is TRBJ1-4 and V is TRBV2, with 8 bases aligning to TRBD1. The CDR3 contains 13 residues. V lost 7 bases and J lost 7; bases outside the gene matches: 5. From germline, CDR1 is SNHLY and CDR2 FYNNEI. CDR3 amino acids: CASKQGGGEKLFF. CDR3 nucleotide sequence: TGTGCCAGCAAACAGGGGGGTGGTGAAAAACTGTTTTTT.

This rearrangement joins TRBV28 to TRBJ1-1, with D uncertain. Germline-derived CDR1 and CDR2 are MDHEN and SYDVKM. Trimming removed 3 bases from V and 6 bases from J, with 11 bases in between. The CDR3 spans 13 residues. CDR3 DNA sequence: TGTGCCAGCAGTTTCTGGGGAGGATCTGAAGCTTTCTTT. Translation gives CASSFWGGSEAFF.

This clonotype was found a few times. The J gene is TRBJ2-1, the V gene TRBV7-8, with 12 bases lining up with TRBD2. V lost 1 base to trimming and J lost 6 bases; unmatched junction nucleotides: 7. This CDR3 has 17 residues. CDR1 and CDR2 from the germline V gene are SGHVS and FQNEAQ. CDR3 amino acids: CASSLVGGLAGRNEQFF. The CDR3 DNA reads TGTGCCAGCAGCTTAGTAGGTGGACTAGCGGGACGCAATGAGCAGTTCTTC.

In its sample, this clonotype was seen a few times. This is likely a read error, given that the CDR3 carries no conserved phenylalanine or tryptophan at its end. This rearrangement joins TRBV19 to TRBJ1-1, with TRBD1 identical over 7 bases. Germline V gives CDR1 LNHDA, CDR2 SQIVND (reference sequence). The V gene end was trimmed by 4 bases and the J gene end by 0 bases; junction bases not matched to a gene: 8. The CDR3 spans 16 residues. CDR3 in DNA: TGTGCCAGTAGTAAAAGACAGGGCTTCATGAACACTGAAGCTTTCTCT. Encoded protein: CASSKRQGFMNTEAFS.

This clonotype was counted many times. V usage is TRBV6-1 and J usage is TRBJ1-2, with TRBD1 matching 12 bases. The CDR3 consists of 16 residues. Looked up from germline, CDR1 is MNHNS and CDR2 is SASEGT. With V trimmed by 6 bases and J by 3 bases, 8 bases remained unmatched. CDR3 in amino acids: CASSQGTGGGYYGYTF. As DNA, the CDR3 is TGTGCCAGCAGCCAAGGGACAGGGGGCGGGTACTATGGCTACACCTTC.

The chain is built from TRBV11-2 and TRBJ2-6; D is unclear. V was cut by 5 bases and J by 0 bases, with 17 bases left in between. Germline values: CDR1 SGHAT, CDR2 FQNNGV. This CDR3 comprises 18 residues. The DNA for the CDR3 is TGTGCCAGCAGCCTCGGGCGACGTCCAAGCTCTGGGGCCAACGTCCTGACTTTC. Its protein is CASSLGRRPSSGANVLTF.

In its sample, this clonotype was seen many times. The chain employs TRBV18 and TRBJ2-3; tentatively, D is TRBD1 (5 bases). CDR3 length: 13 amino acids. Germline values: CDR1 KGHSH, CDR2 LQKENI. Trimming shortened V by 5 bases and J by 6 bases, and 12 bases separated the two germline ends. For the CDR3, the DNA is TGTGCCAGCTCATCTCAGGGTTATGATACGCAGTATTTT. The encoded protein is CASSSQGYDTQYF. Using reference TRBV18 and TRBJ2-3 for the parts outside the CDR3, the full variable domain is NAGVMQNPRHLVRRRGQEARLRCSPMKGHSHVYWYRQLPEEGLKFMVYLQKENIIDESGMPKERFSAEFPKEGPSILRIQQVVRGDSAAYFCASSSQGYDTQYFGPGTRLTVL.

The gene calls are TRBV7-2 and TRBJ2-1, with D maybe TRBD2 (5 bases). V lost 2 bases and J 7 bases, leaving 9 bases between the germline ends. This CDR3 region has 13 residues. The germline gives CDR1 SGHTA, CDR2 FQGNSA. The CDR3 here is CASSLNLANEQFF. In DNA, the CDR3 is TGTGCCAGCAGCTTAAATCTAGCAAATGAGCAGTTCTTC.

This clonotype was picked up many times. This sequence joins TRBV3-1 and TRBJ2-5; 9 bases match TRBD2. Trimming removed 4 bases from V and 10 bases from J; junction bases left unmatched: 13. The CDR3 loop spans 15 amino acids. CDR1 LGHDT and CDR2 YNNKEL come from the germline V gene (reference sequence). CDR3 nucleotide sequence: TGTGCCAGCAGCCCGCGACTAGCGGTGGGGTCTGGCCAGTACTTC. This encodes CASSPRLAVGSGQYF.

The sample holds many counts of this clonotype. The V gene is TRBV7-9, the J gene TRBJ1-4; D is possibly TRBD1 (6 bases). V lost 4 bases and J lost 4, with 16 bases in between. This CDR3 region has 16 residues. The germline V gene encodes CDR1 SEHNR and CDR2 FQNEAQ (reference sequence). The CDR3 nucleotides are TGTGCCAGCAGCTCCGGGGCTAAAGGGGGTAATGAAAAACTGTTTTTT. It translates to CASSSGAKGGNEKLFF.

This clonotype was picked up many times. The chain carries TRBV20-1 and TRBJ1-2; weak D call: TRBD1 (6 bases). V lost 1 base, J lost 4 bases, and 22 bases lay in between. The CDR3 runs 17 residues. Germline lookup yields CDR1 DFQATT and CDR2 SNEGSKA (reference sequence). As DNA, the CDR3 is TGCAGTGCTAGAGCCCCGGAGGGGGGTCCCCTGGGCTATGGCTACACCTTC. Translating gives CSARAPEGGPLGYGYTF.

V gene TRBV30 combines with J gene TRBJ2-2; tentatively, D is TRBD2 (5 bases). V was trimmed by 1 base and J by 1 base, leaving 10 bases between them. This CDR3 is built from 15 residues. Germline-derived CDR1 and CDR2 are GTSNPN and SVGIG (reference sequence). The CDR3 sequence is CAWSGGSGNTGELFF. The CDR3 DNA sequence: TGTGCCTGGAGTGGGGGAAGCGGGAACACCGGGGAGCTGTTTTTT. The full variable domain, rest sourced from reference TRBV30 and TRBJ2-2, is SQTIHQWPATLVQPVGSPLSLECTVEGTSNPNLYWYRQAAGRGLQLLFYSVGIGQISSEVPQNLSASRPQDRQFILSSKKLLLSDSGFYLCAWSGGSGNTGELFFGEGSRLTVL.